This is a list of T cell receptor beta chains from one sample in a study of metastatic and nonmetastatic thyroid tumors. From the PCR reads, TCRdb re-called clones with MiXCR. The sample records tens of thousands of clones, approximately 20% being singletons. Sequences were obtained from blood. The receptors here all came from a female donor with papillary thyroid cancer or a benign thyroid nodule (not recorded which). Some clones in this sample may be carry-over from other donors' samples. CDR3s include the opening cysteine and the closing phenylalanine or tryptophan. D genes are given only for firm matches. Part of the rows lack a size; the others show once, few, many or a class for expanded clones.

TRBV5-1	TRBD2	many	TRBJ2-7	CASSWTSGTYEQYF	TGCGCCAGCAGCTGGACTAGCGGCACCTACGAGCAGTACTTC
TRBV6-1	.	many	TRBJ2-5	CASSEGVGSQETQYF	TGTGCCAGCAGTGAAGGGGTAGGATCACAAGAGACCCAGTACTTC
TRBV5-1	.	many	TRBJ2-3	CASSLQGTDTQYF	TGCGCCAGCAGCTTGCAGGGCACAGATACGCAGTATTTT
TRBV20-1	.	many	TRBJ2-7	CSASKGAVYEQYF	TGCAGTGCTAGTAAAGGGGCGGTCTACGAGCAGTACTTC
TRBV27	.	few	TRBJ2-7	CASSLTVDHYEQYF	TGTGCCAGCAGTCTGACAGTAGACCACTACGAGCAGTACTTC
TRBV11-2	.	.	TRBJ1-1	CASSPRTMNTEAFF	TGTGCCAGCAGCCCGAGGACCATGAACACTGAAGCTTTCTTT
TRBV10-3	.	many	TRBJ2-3	CAISVRDTTNTDTQYF	TGTGCCATCAGTGTCAGGGACACGACCAACACAGATACGCAGTATTTT
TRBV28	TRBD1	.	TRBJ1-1	CASSSPGQGAGNTEAFF	TGTGCCAGCAGTTCGCCGGGACAGGGGGCGGGGAACACTGAAGCTTTCTTT
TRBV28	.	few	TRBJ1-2	CASHLTGANYGYTF	TGTGCCAGCCACCTTACAGGTGCCAATTATGGCTACACCTTC
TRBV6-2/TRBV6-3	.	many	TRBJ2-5	CASGIGGAKETQYF	TGTGCCAGCGGTATAGGGGGGGCGAAGGAGACCCAGTACTTC
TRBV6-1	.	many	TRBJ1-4	CASSAYRVLPVKLFF	TGTGCCAGCAGTGCATACCGGGTACTTCCCGTAAAACTGTTTTTT